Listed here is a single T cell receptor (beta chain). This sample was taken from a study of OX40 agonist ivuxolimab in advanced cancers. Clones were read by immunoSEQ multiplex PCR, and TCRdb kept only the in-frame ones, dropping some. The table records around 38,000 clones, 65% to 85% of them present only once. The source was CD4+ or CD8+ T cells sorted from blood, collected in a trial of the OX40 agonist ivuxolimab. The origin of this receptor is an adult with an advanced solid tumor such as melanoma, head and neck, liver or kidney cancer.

CDR3 sequence: CASSLQGQGFEQYF. CDR3 sequence (DNA): TGTGCCAGCAGCTTACAGGGACAGGGTTTCGAGCAGTACTTC. The chain employs TRBV7-9 and TRBJ2-7, with TRBD1 matching over 9 bases. The CDR3 has 14 amino acids. Germline V gene lookup returns CDR1 SEHNR and CDR2 FQNEAQ (reference sequence). J lost 6 bases, V lost 2 bases, and 5 bases had no gene match. Full variable domain (rest looked up from reference TRBV7-9 and TRBJ2-7): DTGVSQNPRHKITKRGQNVTFRCDPISEHNRLYWYRQTLGQGPEFLTYFQNEAQLEKSRLLSDRFSAERPKGSFSTLEIQRTEQGDSAMYLCASSLQGQGFEQYFGPGTRLTVT.